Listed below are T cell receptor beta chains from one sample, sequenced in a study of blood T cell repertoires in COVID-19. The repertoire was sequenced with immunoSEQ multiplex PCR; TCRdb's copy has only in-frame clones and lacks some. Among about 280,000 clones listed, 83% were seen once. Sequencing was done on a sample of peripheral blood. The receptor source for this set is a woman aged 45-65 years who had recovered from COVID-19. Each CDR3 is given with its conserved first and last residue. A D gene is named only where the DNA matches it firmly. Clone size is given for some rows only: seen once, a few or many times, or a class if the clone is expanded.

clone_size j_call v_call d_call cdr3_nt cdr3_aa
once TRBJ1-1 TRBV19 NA TGTGCCAGTAGTATAGGTGTCGGGGGATCGTACACTGAAGCTTTCTTT CASSIGVGGSYTEAFF
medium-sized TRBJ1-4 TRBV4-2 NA TGTGCCAGCAGCCAAGAAGCCTTCGGGGTGGGCAATGAAAAACTGTTTTTT CASSQEAFGVGNEKLFF
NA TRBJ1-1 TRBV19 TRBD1 TGTGCCAGTAGAGGCCCGGGACAGGTCTTTCGGAGGAAGAACACTGAAGCTTTCTTT CASRGPGQVFRRKNTEAFF
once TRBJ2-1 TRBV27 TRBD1 TGTGCCAGCAGTCAGGGGGCTGGGGGCTCCTACAATGAGCAGTTCTTC CASSQGAGGSYNEQFF
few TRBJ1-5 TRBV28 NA TGTGCCAGCAGTTGGGACACCGCACGGCCGCCCCAGCATTTT CASSWDTARPPQHF
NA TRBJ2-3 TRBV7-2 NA TGTGCCAGCAGCTTAGCGCCCAGAGATACGCAGTATTTT CASSLAPRDTQYF
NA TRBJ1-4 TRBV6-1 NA TGTGCCAGCAGTGAAGGCTATCAAGTGGAAAAACTGTTTTTT CASSEGYQVEKLFF
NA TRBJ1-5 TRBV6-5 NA TGTGCCAGCAGCTATGTCCGGGGGAATCAGCCCCAGCATTTT CASSYVRGNQPQHF
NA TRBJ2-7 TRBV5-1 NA TGCGCCAGCAGCTTACAGGGAAGCCAGAGGTTCAACTCCTACGAGCAGTACTTC CASSLQGSQRFNSYEQYF
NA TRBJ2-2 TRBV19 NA TGTGCCAGTACCAAAAACAGGGTGTTCACCGGGGAGCTGTTTTTT CASTKNRVFTGELFF
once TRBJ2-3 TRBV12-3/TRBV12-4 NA TGTGCCAGCAATGGAGGGGAGACAGATACGCAGTATTTT CASNGGETDTQYF
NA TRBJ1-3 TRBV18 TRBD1 TGTGCCAGCTCACCCAGGACAGGGACCAGCTCTGGAAACACCATATATTTT CASSPRTGTSSGNTIYF
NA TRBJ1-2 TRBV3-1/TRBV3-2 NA TGTGCCAGCAGCCAAGGACGGGCTAACTATGGCTACACCTTC CASSQGRANYGYTF
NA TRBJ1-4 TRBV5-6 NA TGTGCCAGCAGCTTTGCCGGGTTAGACGAAAAACTGTTTTTT CASSFAGLDEKLFF
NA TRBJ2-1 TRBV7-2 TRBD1 TGTGCCAGCAGCCCCCGTCGGGACAGGGGGCTGAATGAGCAGTTCTTC CASSPRRDRGLNEQFF
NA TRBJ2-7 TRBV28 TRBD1 TGTGCCAGCAGTTTCTCTGGGACAGGGGGAAAGCAGTACTTC CASSFSGTGGKQYF
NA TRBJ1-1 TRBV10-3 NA TGTGCCATCAGTGAGTCACCGGGTGACACTGAAGCTTTCTTT CAISESPGDTEAFF
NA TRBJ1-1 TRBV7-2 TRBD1 TGTGCCAGCAGCCCTGGGACAGGGGGCACTGAAGCTTTCTTT CASSPGTGGTEAFF
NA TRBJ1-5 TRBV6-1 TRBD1 TGTGCCAGCAGTGATCTGACAGGGGGCAAAAGGAGCAATCAGCCCCAGCATTTT CASSDLTGGKRSNQPQHF
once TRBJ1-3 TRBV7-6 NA TGTGCCAGCAGCTTGTACGTCTCTCTGGGCTCGGGAAACACCATATATTTT CASSLYVSLGSGNTIYF
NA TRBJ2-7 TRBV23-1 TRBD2 TGCGCCAGCAGTCACCCCGGACTAGCGGGGGGCGCCAATTCCTACGAGCAGTACTTC CASSHPGLAGGANSYEQYF
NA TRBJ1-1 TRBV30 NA TGTGCCTGGAGTAGGGGGGGTACGGTGAACACTGAAGCTTTCTTT CAWSRGGTVNTEAFF
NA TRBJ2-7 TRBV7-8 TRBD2 TGTGCCAGCAGCGGGCTAGCGGGGCTTTCCCTCTACGAGCAGTACTTC CASSGLAGLSLYEQYF
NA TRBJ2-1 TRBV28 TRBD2 TGTGCCAGCAGTAAGCTAGCGGGAGGGCTGTACAATGAGCAGTTCTTC CASSKLAGGLYNEQFF
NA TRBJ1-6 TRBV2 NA TGTGCCAGCAGTGAAGCGCTCGCGGGGTTTGGTTCACCCCTCCACTTT CASSEALAGFGSPLHF
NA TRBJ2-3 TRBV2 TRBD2 TGTGCCAGCAGTGATGGGGCGCTTGGAGCTAGCGGGGGGCCCCGTGGTCGTAGTACGCAGTATTTT CASSDGALGASGGPRGRSTQYF
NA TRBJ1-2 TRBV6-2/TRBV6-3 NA TGTGCCAGCAGTTATCAGGACAGCCCCCAGGGCACCTTC CASSYQDSPQGTF
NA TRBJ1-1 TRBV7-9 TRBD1 TGTGCCAGCAGCTCGCGACAGGGTGGGAGCACTGAAGCTTTCTTT CASSSRQGGSTEAFF
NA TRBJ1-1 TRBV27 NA TGTGCCAGTCTAGGGGGGGCTCATACTGAAGCTTTCTTT CASLGGAHTEAFF
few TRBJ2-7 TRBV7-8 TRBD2 TGTGCCAGCAGCTTAGTAGCGGGGGCATCCGAGCAGTACTTC CASSLVAGASEQYF
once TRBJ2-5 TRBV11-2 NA TGTGCCAGCAGCTTATTTCCTAACCAAGAGACCCAGTACTTC CASSLFPNQETQYF
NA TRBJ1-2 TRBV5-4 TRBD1 TGTGCCAGCAGCTCTGAGGCAGGGGGCGCGTATGGCTATGGCTACACCTTC CASSSEAGGAYGYGYTF
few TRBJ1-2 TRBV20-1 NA TGCAGTGCTAGTCAGAATAACTATGGCTACACCTTC CSASQNNYGYTF
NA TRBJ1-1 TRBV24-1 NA TGTGCCACCAGTGAAGGACCGGGACACCTGAACACTGAAGCTTTCTTT CATSEGPGHLNTEAFF
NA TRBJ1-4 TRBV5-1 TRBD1 TGCGCCAGCAGCTTTGGGGACAGGTCGAATGAAAAACTGTTTTTT CASSFGDRSNEKLFF
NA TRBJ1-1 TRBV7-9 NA TGTGCCAGCAGCTCGTTGCGAGCTTTCTTT CASSSLRAFF
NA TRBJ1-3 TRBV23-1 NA TGCGCCAGCAGTCAAGGCAGGGCTGGAAACACCATATATTTT CASSQGRAGNTIYF
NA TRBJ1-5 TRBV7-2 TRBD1 TGTGCCAGCAGCTCTAAGACAGGGGCGCTCTATCAGCCCCAGCATTTT CASSSKTGALYQPQHF
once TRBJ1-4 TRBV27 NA TGTGCCAGCAGGGGGGGGGCAACTAATGAAAAACTGTTTTTT CASRGGATNEKLFF
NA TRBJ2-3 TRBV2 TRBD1 TGTGCCAGCCGACAGGGCTATCGCCCCACAGATACGCAGTATTTT CASRQGYRPTDTQYF
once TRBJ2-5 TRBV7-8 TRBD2 TGTGCCAGCAGCTTAGGGAGACTAGCGCACCAAGAGACCCAGTACTTC CASSLGRLAHQETQYF
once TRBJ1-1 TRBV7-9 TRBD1 TGTGCCAGCAGCCAAGAGACAGGGCCCACTGAAGCTTTCTTT CASSQETGPTEAFF
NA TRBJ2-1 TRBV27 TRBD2 TGTGCCAGCAGTTTTCGGCTAGCGGACAATGAGCAGTTCTTC CASSFRLADNEQFF
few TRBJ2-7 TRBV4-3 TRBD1 TGCGCCAGCAGCCAAGTTGGGACAGGGAGCGACGAGCAGTACTTC CASSQVGTGSDEQYF
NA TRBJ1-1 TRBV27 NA TGTGCCAGCAGTTTGTTGGGCGGGGCTGAAGCTTTCTTT CASSLLGGAEAFF